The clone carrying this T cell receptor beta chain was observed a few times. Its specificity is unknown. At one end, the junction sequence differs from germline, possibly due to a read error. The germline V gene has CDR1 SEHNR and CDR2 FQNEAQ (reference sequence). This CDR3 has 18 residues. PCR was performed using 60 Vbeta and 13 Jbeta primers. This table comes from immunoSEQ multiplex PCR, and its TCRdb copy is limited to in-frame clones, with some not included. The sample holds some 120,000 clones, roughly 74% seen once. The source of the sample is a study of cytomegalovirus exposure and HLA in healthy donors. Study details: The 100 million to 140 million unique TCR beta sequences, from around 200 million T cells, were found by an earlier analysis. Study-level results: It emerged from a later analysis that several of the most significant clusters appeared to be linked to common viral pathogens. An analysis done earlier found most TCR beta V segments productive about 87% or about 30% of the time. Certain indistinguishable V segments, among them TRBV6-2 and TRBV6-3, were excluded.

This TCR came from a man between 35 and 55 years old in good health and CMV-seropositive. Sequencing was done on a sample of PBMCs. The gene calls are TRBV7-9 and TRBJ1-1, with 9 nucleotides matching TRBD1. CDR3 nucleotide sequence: TGTTCCAGCAGCCGGGGACAGGGTAACGGGAGGGTGAACACTGAAGCTTTCTTT. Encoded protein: CSSSRGQGNGRVNTEAFF. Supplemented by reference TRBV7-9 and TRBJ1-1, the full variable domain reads DTGVSQNPRHKITKRGQNVTFRCDPISEHNRLYWYRQTLGQGPEFLTYFQNEAQLEKSRLLSDRFSAERPKGSFSTLEIQRTEQGDSAMYLCSSSRGQGNGRVNTEAFFGQGTRLTVV.